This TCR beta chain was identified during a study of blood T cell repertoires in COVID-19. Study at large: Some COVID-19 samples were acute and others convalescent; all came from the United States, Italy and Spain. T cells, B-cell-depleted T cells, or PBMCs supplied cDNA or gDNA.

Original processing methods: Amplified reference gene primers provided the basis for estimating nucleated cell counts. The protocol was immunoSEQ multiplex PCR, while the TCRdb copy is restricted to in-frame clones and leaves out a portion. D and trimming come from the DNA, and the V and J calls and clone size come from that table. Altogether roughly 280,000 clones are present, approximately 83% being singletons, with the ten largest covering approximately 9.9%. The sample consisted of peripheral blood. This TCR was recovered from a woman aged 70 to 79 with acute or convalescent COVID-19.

CDR3 amino acids: CASSLAVEGVYGYTF. The CDR3 coding sequence is TGCGCCAGCAGCTTGGCCGTAGAGGGGGTCTATGGCTACACCTTC. This chain links TRBV5-1 with TRBJ1-2, with D possibly matching TRBD1 (6 bases). Looked up from germline, CDR1 is SGHRS and CDR2 is YFSETQ. Trimming pared 0 bases from V and 4 bases from J, leaving 13 bases between. The CDR3 is 15 amino acids.